This section outlines one T cell receptor (beta chain) sequence together with its context. This record belongs to a study of T cell changes during pregnancy in multiple sclerosis. The method was immunoSEQ multiplex PCR; TCRdb's version includes in-frame clones alone and lacks a portion of them. Of roughly 30,000 clones listed, around 89% were seen once; the top ten hold around 7%. The CDR3 has 13 amino acids. Per the germline V gene, CDR1 is PRHDT and CDR2 is FYEKMQ (reference sequence). V was trimmed by 0 bases and J by 1 base, leaving 3 bases between them. The source of this sequence is a female donor with multiple sclerosis, enrolled in a pregnancy study. J is TRBJ2-5 and V is TRBV13, with D hard to call. The sample was CD8+ T cells from peripheral blood mononuclear cells, taken after pregnancy. The CDR3 protein is CASSLGSQETQYF. Written as DNA, the CDR3 is TGTGCCAGCAGCTTAGGTAGCCAAGAGACCCAGTACTTC.